What follows are 22 T cell receptor beta chains derived from one specimen sequenced in a study of blood T cell repertoires in COVID-19. The repertoire was sequenced with immunoSEQ multiplex PCR; TCRdb's copy has only in-frame clones and lacks some. The data contain 37,000 or so clones, 88% of them seen just once; the ten biggest clones take up 12%. Input material: peripheral blood. The source of these receptors is a man between 60 and 75 years old with active COVID-19.

The rearrangement joins TRBV9 to TRBJ2-7; 9 nucleotides line up with TRBD2. The V gene's germline CDR1 is SGDLS and CDR2 YYNGEE. With V trimmed by 3 bases and J by 4 bases, 8 bases remained unmatched. The CDR3 is 15 residues long. This CDR3 reads CASSASGTSPYEQYF. CDR3 DNA sequence: TGTGCCAGCAGCGCCTCCGGGACTAGCCCGTACGAGCAGTACTTC.

This rearrangement joins TRBV5-5 to TRBJ2-7, with 9 nucleotides matching TRBD1. There are 13 residues in the CDR3. The trim removed 4 bases at V and 5 bases at J, leaving 4 bases unmatched. CDR1 and CDR2 (germline): SGHKS, YYEKEE (reference sequence). CDR3 amino acids: CASSEDRGDEQYF. As DNA, the CDR3 is TGTGCCAGCAGCGAGGACAGGGGCGACGAGCAGTACTTC. Full variable domain (remainder filled in from reference TRBV5-5 and TRBJ2-7): DAGVTQSPTHLIKTRGQQVTLRCSPISGHKSVSWYQQVLGQGPQFIFQYYEKEERGRGNFPDRFSARQFPNYSSELNVNALLLGDSALYLCASSEDRGDEQYFGPGTRLTVT.

The chain couples TRBV6-6 to TRBJ1-6; D is possibly TRBD1 (5 bases). This CDR3 spans 16 amino acids. Germline V gene data show CDR1 as MNHNY and CDR2 as SVGAGI (reference sequence). Trimming pared 2 bases from V and 4 bases from J, leaving 12 bases between. The CDR3 nucleotides read TGTGCCAGCAGTTACGGACCTGGGGCTTATAATTCACCCCTCCACTTT. This encodes CASSYGPGAYNSPLHF.

The DNA for the CDR3 is TGTGCCAGCAGCGTATCCGCAGGGAGGCGACCTGAAGCTTTCTTT. Protein product: CASSVSAGRRPEAFF. V usage is TRBV6-2 or TRBV6-3 and J usage is TRBJ1-1; a weak D match, TRBD1 (5 bases). This CDR3 spans 15 amino acids. The ends were cut back, 6 bases at V and 6 bases at J, with 20 bases in the middle. The germline gives CDR1 MNHEY, CDR2 SVGEGT.

This chain connects TRBV5-6 to TRBJ2-5; 8 bases line up with TRBD1. Trimming removed 0 bases from V and 3 bases from J; junction bases left unmatched: 4. Per germline, CDR1 SGHDT and CDR2 YYEEEE. This CDR3 is built from 15 residues. The CDR3 here is CASSLARTGKETQYF. The CDR3 coding sequence is TGTGCCAGCAGCTTGGCCAGGACAGGGAAAGAGACCCAGTACTTC.

This sequence joins TRBV6-2 or TRBV6-3 and TRBJ2-1, with TRBD2 matching over 15 bases. V lost 5 bases to trimming and J lost 9 bases; unmatched junction nucleotides: 14. The CDR3 loop spans 18 amino acids. Germline CDR1 MNHEY, CDR2 SVGEGT. The CDR3 sequence: CASSRGLAGGIKEVEQFF. The CDR3 nucleotides are TGTGCCAGCAGTCGGGGACTAGCGGGAGGAATCAAGGAAGTTGAGCAGTTCTTC.

V and J are TRBV11-2 and TRBJ2-2; D is unresolved. Trimming took off 0 bases at V and 4 bases at J, with 9 bases between the two ends. The CDR3 has 15 amino acids. Germline values: CDR1 SGHAT, CDR2 FQNNGV. DNA for the CDR3: TGTGCCAGCAGCTTAGACCCGTTGAGCACCGGGGAGCTGTTTTTT. It codes for CASSLDPLSTGELFF.

The rearrangement uses TRBV7-3 and TRBJ2-3, with 7 bases identical to TRBD1. The CDR3 has 15 amino acids. Germline V gene data show CDR1 as SGHTA and CDR2 as FQGTGA. J lost 2 bases, V lost 6 bases, and 8 bases had no gene match. The CDR3 here is CASSSTGTVTDTQYF. CDR3 DNA sequence: TGTGCCAGCAGTTCAACCGGGACAGTCACAGATACGCAGTATTTT.

The CDR3 nucleotides read TGTGCCATCACCTCCGGGACAGGGAATTCACCCCTCCACTTT. As protein: CAITSGTGNSPLHF. This chain joins TRBV10-3 and TRBJ1-6; the match to TRBD1 covers 9 bases. The length of the CDR3 is 14 residues. V shed 7 bases, J shed 7 bases, and the junction held 5 bases outside the gene matches. Germline V CDR1 and CDR2: ENHRY, SYGVKD.

The chain has TRBV5-1 and TRBJ2-5; 7 nucleotides align to TRBD1. The ends lost 4 bases at V and 1 base at J; junction bases unmatched: 7. CDR3 size: 15 residues. The germline V gene has CDR1 SGHRS and CDR2 YFSETQ. For the CDR3, the DNA is TGCGCCAGCAGCATCCAGGGACAGCCCCAAGAGACCCAGTACTTC. Residues: CASSIQGQPQETQYF.

Turning to this clone: Relative to the germline gene, one junction end is altered; a read error may explain this. V gene TRBV29-1 combines with J gene TRBJ1-1, with TRBD1 matching over 7 bases. The germline CDR1 and CDR2 sequences are SQVTM and ANQGSEA. The CDR3 spans 12 residues. The CDR3 region is CSVYRGNIEAFF. Here the CDR3 DNA reads TGCAGCGTGTACAGGGGAAACATTGAAGCTTTCTTT.

CDR3 nucleotides: TGTGCCACCCGACAGGGGCTGGACTATGGCTACACCTTC. This encodes CATRQGLDYGYTF. V usage is TRBV2 and J usage is TRBJ1-2; 8 nucleotides match TRBD1. CDR1 and CDR2 from the germline V gene are SNHLY and FYNNEI. This CDR3 contains 13 residues. V shed 10 bases and J 3 bases; nucleotides not matched to a gene: 7.

This sequence joins TRBV3-1 (or the pseudogene TRBV3-2) and TRBJ2-1, with D unresolved. The germline V gene encodes CDR1 LGHDT and CDR2 YNNKEL (reference sequence). CDR3 length equals 12 residues. V lost 4 bases, J lost 6 bases, and 7 bases lay in between. The CDR3 is CASSLNFNEQFF. As DNA, the CDR3 is TGTGCCAGCAGCCTTAATTTCAATGAGCAGTTCTTC.

The V and J genes are TRBV9 and TRBJ2-7; 12 bases fit TRBD1. CDR3 length: 14 residues. The V and J ends lost 1 base and 6 bases, in that order; junction bases with no gene match: 2. CDR1 SGDLS and CDR2 YYNGEE come from the germline V gene. CDR3 nucleotides: TGTGCCAGCAGCGTATGGGACAGGGGGCTCGAGCAGTACTTC. Translation: CASSVWDRGLEQYF.

The gene calls are TRBV21-1 and TRBJ2-7; TRBD2, the D gene given by the table, was not confirmed from the DNA. TRBV21-1 is flagged as a pseudogene. This CDR3 has 14 amino acids. The DNA for the CDR3 is TGTGCCAGCAACCCCGGTAGGAGGGTTTACGAGCAGTACTTC. Protein product: CASNPGRRVYEQYF.

The chain has TRBV18 and TRBJ2-7; D is perhaps TRBD1 (5 bases). The V and J ends lost 3 bases and 5 bases respectively, with 14 bases between them. Germline V gives CDR1 KGHSH, CDR2 LQKENI. The CDR3 is 14 residues long. The CDR3 is CASSPIDRRHEQYF. CDR3 bases: TGTGCCAGCTCACCCATTGACAGACGCCACGAGCAGTACTTC. Full variable domain (outside the CDR3, taken from reference TRBV18 and TRBJ2-7): NAGVMQNPRHLVRRRGQEARLRCSPMKGHSHVYWYRQLPEEGLKFMVYLQKENIIDESGMPKERFSAEFPKEGPSILRIQQVVRGDSAAYFCASSPIDRRHEQYFGPGTRLTVT.

Only a few counts were recorded for this clone. The chain is built from TRBV7-9 and TRBJ1-1, with 12 bases matching TRBD1. The junction had 3 bases not matched to a gene; V was cut back by 0 bases and J by 7 bases. From germline, CDR1 is SEHNR and CDR2 FQNEAQ (reference sequence). The CDR3 consists of 15 residues. Here the CDR3 reads CASSLAGTGGLEAFF. The CDR3 DNA follows: TGTGCCAGCAGCTTAGCCGGGACAGGGGGCCTTGAAGCTTTCTTT.

This clone has only a few counts. The CDR3 loop reads CASSRETQDYGYTF. CDR3 nucleotides: TGTGCCAGCAGCCGGGAGACCCAGGACTATGGCTACACCTTC. The chain couples TRBV5-4 to TRBJ1-2; D uncertain. Trimming pared 4 bases from V and 3 bases from J, leaving 13 bases between. There are 14 residues in the CDR3. CDR1 is SGHNT and CDR2 is YYREEE in the germline V gene (reference sequence).

The rearrangement joins TRBV19 to TRBJ2-2; unclear D gene. Trimming pared 7 bases from V and 8 bases from J, leaving 17 bases between. The CDR3 sequence is 14 residues long. Germline V lookup: CDR1 LNHDA, CDR2 SQIVND (reference sequence). This CDR3 is CASKVIAVTGELFF. The CDR3, as DNA: TGTGCCAGTAAAGTAATCGCGGTGACGGGGGAGCTGTTTTTT.

This rearrangement joins TRBV12-3 or TRBV12-4 to TRBJ2-7; tentative D call: TRBD1 (5 bases). CDR3 length: 11 amino acids. The V gene lost 4 bases and the J gene lost 7 bases, with 8 bases spanning the gap. CDR3 in DNA: TGTGCCAGCAGTTGGGGCGGAGAGCAGTACTTC. Protein sequence: CASSWGGEQYF.

This clone was observed a handful of times. The chain is built from TRBV4-3 and TRBJ2-7, with 14 bases matching TRBD2. The trim removed 1 base at V and 6 bases at J, leaving 5 bases unmatched. There are 16 residues in the CDR3. CDR1 LGHNA and CDR2 YSLEER come from the germline V gene. As DNA, the CDR3 is TGCGCCAGCAGCCAAGGACTAGCGGGAGGGCCTCCCGAGCAGTACTTC. This encodes CASSQGLAGGPPEQYF.

With respect to this clone: No conserved phenylalanine or tryptophan is present at the end of the CDR3, so a read error is the likely explanation. The rearrangement uses TRBV5-1 and TRBJ1-2, with D uncertain. The CDR3 spans 12 residues. Trimming shortened V by 5 bases and J by 1 base, and 6 bases separated the two germline ends. From germline, CDR1 is SGHRS and CDR2 YFSETQ. CDR3 amino acids: CASRENNYGYTL. CDR3 nucleotide sequence: TGCGCCAGCAGGGAAAATAACTATGGCTACACCCTC.